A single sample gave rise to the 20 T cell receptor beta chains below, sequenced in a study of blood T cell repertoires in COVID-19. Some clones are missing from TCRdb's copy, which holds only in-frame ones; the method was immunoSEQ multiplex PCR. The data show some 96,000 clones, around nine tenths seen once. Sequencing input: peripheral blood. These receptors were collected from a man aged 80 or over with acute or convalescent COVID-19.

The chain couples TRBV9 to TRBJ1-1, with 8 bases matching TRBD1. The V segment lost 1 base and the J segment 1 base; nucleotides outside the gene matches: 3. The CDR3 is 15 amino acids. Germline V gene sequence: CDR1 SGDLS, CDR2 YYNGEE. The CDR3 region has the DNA TGTGCCAGCAGCGTACAGGGGGCAACGAACACTGAAGCTTTCTTT. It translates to CASSVQGATNTEAFF.

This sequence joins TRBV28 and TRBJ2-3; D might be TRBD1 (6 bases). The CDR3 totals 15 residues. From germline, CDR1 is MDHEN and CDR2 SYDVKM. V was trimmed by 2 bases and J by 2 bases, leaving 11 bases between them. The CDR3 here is CASSLPRQDTDTQYF. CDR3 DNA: TGTGCCAGCAGTTTACCGAGACAGGACACAGATACGCAGTATTTT.

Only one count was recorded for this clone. The CDR3 nucleotides are TGTGCCAGCAGCTTAGAGGGGCGGTCGAACACCGGGGAGCTGTTTTTT. This codes for CASSLEGRSNTGELFF. The chain employs TRBV11-2 and TRBJ2-2, with TRBD1 as a possible D gene (5 bases). Germline assignment: CDR1 SGHAT and CDR2 FQNNGV. Between the trimmed V and J ends, which lost 0 bases and 0 bases, there was a span of 8 bases. The CDR3 totals 16 residues. Based on the CDR3 plus reference TRBV11-2 and TRBJ2-2, the full variable domain is EAGVAQSPRYKIIEKRQSVAFWCNPISGHATLYWYQQILGQGPKLLIQFQNNGVVDDSQLPKDRFSAERLKGVDSTLKIQPAKLEDSAVYLCASSLEGRSNTGELFFGEGSRLTVL.

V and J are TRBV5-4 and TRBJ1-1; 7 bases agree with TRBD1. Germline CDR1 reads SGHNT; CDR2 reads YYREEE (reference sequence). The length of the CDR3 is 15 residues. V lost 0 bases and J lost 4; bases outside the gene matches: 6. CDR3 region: CASSLDVGGGTEAFF. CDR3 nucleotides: TGTGCCAGCAGCTTGGATGTAGGGGGCGGCACTGAAGCTTTCTTT.

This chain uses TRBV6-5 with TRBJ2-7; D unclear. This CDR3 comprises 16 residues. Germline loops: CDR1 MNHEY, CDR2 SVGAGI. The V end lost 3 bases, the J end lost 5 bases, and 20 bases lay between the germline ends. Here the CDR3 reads CASSYSSGIPPNEQYF. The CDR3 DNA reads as TGTGCCAGCAGTTATTCCTCGGGTATCCCACCTAACGAGCAGTACTTC.

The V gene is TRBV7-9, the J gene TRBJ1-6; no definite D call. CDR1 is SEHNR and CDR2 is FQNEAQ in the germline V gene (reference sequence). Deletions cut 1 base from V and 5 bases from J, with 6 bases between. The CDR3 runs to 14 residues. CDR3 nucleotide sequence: TGTGCCAGCAGCTTAGGACTGGATAATTCACCCCTCCACTTT. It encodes CASSLGLDNSPLHF.

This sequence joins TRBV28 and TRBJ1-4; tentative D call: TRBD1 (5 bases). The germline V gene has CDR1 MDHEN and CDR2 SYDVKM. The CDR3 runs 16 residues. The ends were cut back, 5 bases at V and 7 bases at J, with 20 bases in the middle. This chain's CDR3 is CASSIHQTGPVEKLFF. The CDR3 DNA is TGTGCCAGCAGTATACATCAAACAGGACCTGTTGAAAAACTGTTTTTT.

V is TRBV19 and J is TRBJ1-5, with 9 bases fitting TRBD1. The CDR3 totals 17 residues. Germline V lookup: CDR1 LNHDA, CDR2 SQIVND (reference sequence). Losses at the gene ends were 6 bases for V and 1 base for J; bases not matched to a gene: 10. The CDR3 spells CASRAGTGRWSNQPQHF. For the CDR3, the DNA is TGTGCCAGTAGGGCCGGGACAGGGAGATGGAGCAATCAGCCCCAGCATTTT.

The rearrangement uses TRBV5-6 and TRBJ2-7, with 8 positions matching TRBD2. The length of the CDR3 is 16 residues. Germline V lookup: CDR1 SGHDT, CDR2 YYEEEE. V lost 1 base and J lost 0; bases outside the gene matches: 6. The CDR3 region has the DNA TGTGCCAGCAGCTTGTTTTCTAGCGGGTTCTCCTACGAGCAGTACTTC. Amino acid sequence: CASSLFSSGFSYEQYF.

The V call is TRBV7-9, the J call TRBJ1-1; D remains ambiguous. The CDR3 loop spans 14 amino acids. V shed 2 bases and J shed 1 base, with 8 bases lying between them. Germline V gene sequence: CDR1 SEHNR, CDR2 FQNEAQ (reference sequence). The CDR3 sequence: CASSLLDTNTEAFF. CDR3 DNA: TGTGCCAGCAGCTTACTTGACACGAACACTGAAGCTTTCTTT.

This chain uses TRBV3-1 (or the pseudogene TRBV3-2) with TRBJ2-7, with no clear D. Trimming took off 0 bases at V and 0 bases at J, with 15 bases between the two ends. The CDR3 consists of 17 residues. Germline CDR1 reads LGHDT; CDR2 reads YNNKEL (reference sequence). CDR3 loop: CASSQDLLAAGSYEQYF. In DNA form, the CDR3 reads TGTGCCAGCAGCCAAGATCTACTGGCAGCAGGCTCCTACGAGCAGTACTTC.

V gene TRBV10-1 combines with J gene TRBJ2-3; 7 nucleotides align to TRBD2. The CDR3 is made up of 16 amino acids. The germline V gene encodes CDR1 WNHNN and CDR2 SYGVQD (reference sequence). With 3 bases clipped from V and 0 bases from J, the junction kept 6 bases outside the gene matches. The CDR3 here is CASSDELAESTDTQYF. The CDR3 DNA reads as TGCGCCAGCAGTGATGAGCTAGCGGAAAGCACAGATACGCAGTATTTT.

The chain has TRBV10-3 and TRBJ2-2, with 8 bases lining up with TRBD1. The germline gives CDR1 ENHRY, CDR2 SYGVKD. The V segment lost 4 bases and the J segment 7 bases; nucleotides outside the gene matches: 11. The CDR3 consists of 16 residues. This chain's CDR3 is CAISGGVTGADGELFF. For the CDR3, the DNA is TGTGCCATCAGTGGGGGGGTGACAGGGGCTGACGGGGAGCTGTTTTTT.

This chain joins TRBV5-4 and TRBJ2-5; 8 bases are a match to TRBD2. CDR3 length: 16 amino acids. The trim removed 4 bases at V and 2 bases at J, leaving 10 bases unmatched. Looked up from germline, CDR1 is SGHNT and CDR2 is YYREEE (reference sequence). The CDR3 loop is CASSRRVAGPQETQYF. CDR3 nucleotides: TGTGCCAGCAGCCGGCGGGTAGCGGGGCCACAAGAGACCCAGTACTTC.

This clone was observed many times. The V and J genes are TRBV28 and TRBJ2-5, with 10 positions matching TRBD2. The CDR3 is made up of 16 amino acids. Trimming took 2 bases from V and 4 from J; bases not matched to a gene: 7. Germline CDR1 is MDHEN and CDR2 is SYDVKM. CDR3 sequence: CASSLGASGSRETQYF. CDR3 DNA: TGTGCCAGCAGTTTAGGGGCTAGCGGGAGCCGAGAGACCCAGTACTTC.

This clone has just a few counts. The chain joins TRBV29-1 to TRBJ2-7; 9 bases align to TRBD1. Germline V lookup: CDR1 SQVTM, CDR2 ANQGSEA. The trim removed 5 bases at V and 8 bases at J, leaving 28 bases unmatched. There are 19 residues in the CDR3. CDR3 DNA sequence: TGCAGCGTTTCCTTCCTGAGTGGGACAGGGAATAATCCCCGGCTACAGCAGTACTTC. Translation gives CSVSFLSGTGNNPRLQQYF.

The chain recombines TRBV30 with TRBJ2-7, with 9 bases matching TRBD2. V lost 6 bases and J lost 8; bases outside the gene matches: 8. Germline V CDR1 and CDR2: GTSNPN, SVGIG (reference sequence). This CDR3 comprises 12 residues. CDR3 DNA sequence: TGTGCCTGTGATTGGGGGACTAGCAAGCAGTACTTC. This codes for CACDWGTSKQYF.

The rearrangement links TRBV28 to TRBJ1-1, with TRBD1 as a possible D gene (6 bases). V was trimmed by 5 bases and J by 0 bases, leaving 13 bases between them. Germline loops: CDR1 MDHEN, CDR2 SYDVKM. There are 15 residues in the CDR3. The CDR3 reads CASSVGGKVNTEAFF. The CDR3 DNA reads TGTGCCAGCAGTGTAGGGGGAAAAGTGAACACTGAAGCTTTCTTT.

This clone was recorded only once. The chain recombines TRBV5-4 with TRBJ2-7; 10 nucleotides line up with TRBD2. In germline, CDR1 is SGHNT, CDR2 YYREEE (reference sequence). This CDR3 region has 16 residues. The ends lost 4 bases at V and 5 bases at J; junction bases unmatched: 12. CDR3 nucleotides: TGTGCCAGCAGCCCGATACCGAGCGGGAGGGGAGACGAGCAGTACTTC. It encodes CASSPIPSGRGDEQYF.

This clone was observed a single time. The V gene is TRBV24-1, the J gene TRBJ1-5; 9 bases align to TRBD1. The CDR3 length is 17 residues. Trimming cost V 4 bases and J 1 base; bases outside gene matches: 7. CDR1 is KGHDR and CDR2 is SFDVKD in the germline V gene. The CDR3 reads CATSESGGTGSNQPQHF. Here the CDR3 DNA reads TGTGCCACCAGTGAGTCAGGCGGGACAGGGAGCAATCAGCCCCAGCATTTT.